This is a list of T cell receptor beta chains from one sample in a study of identical twins. Each CDR3 protein gets one entry after TCRdb re-called the 5' RACE reads with MiXCR. The sample has hundreds of thousands of distinct CDR3 sequences, 9% to 15% seen once. A further study also used this sample, focusing on yellow fever vaccine responses in identical twins.

The sample consisted of PBMCs. Source of these receptors: a woman aged 18-29 years in good health. Each CDR3 is given with its conserved first and last residue. A D gene is named only where the DNA matches it firmly. Expanded clones get a size class; other rows say once, few or many, or leave the size out.

v_call: TRBV28; clone_size: -; d_call: TRBD1; j_call: TRBJ1-1; cdr3_aa: CASSFVQGGTEAFF; cdr3_nt: TGTGCCAGCAGTTTCGTACAGGGGGGAACTGAAGCTTTCTTT
v_call: TRBV6-1; clone_size: -; d_call: -; j_call: TRBJ1-6; cdr3_aa: CASSEQDNSPLHF; cdr3_nt: TGTGCCAGCAGTGAACAGGATAATTCACCCCTCCACTTT
v_call: TRBV6-1; clone_size: few; d_call: -; j_call: TRBJ2-1; cdr3_aa: CASIVGGWGGEQFF; cdr3_nt: TGTGCCAGCATAGTTGGGGGTTGGGGAGGTGAGCAGTTCTTC
v_call: TRBV4-1; clone_size: -; d_call: TRBD2; j_call: TRBJ2-7; cdr3_aa: CASSNSGRGKGYEQYF; cdr3_nt: TGCGCCAGCAGCAATAGCGGGAGAGGGAAAGGTTACGAGCAGTACTTC
v_call: TRBV5-6; clone_size: -; d_call: -; j_call: TRBJ2-3; cdr3_aa: CASSVGQGRDTQYF; cdr3_nt: TGTGCCAGCAGCGTGGGCCAGGGAAGGGATACGCAGTATTTT
v_call: TRBV6-1; clone_size: many; d_call: -; j_call: TRBJ1-1; cdr3_aa: CASSERGSNTEAFF; cdr3_nt: TGTGCCAGCAGTGAAAGAGGCAGTAACACTGAAGCTTTCTTT
v_call: TRBV28; clone_size: many; d_call: TRBD1; j_call: TRBJ1-1; cdr3_aa: CASMYRGLFQAFF; cdr3_nt: TGTGCCAGCATGTACAGGGGGCTTTTTCAAGCTTTCTTT
v_call: TRBV11-2; clone_size: few; d_call: -; j_call: TRBJ2-2; cdr3_aa: CASSPSWTIANTGELFF; cdr3_nt: TGTGCCAGCAGCCCCAGTTGGACAATCGCGAACACCGGGGAGCTGTTTTTT
v_call: TRBV6-5; clone_size: -; d_call: -; j_call: TRBJ1-5; cdr3_aa: CASRTSGQPQHF; cdr3_nt: TGTGCCAGCAGGACCAGCGGTCAGCCCCAGCATTTT
v_call: TRBV24-1; clone_size: few; d_call: TRBD2; j_call: TRBJ2-3; cdr3_aa: CATSVTSGSGADTQYF; cdr3_nt: TGTGCCACCAGTGTTACTAGCGGGAGTGGTGCAGATACGCAGTATTTT
v_call: TRBV5-1; clone_size: few; d_call: -; j_call: TRBJ2-2; cdr3_aa: CASSPGMTGELFF; cdr3_nt: TGCGCCAGCAGCCCCGGAATGACCGGGGAGCTGTTTTTT
v_call: TRBV4-1; clone_size: few; d_call: TRBD2; j_call: TRBJ2-1; cdr3_aa: CASSQVRRLAGGRNEQFF; cdr3_nt: TGCGCCAGCAGCCAAGTTCGGAGACTAGCGGGGGGGCGGAATGAGCAGTTCTTC
v_call: TRBV29-1; clone_size: many; d_call: -; j_call: TRBJ1-4; cdr3_aa: CSVAKATNEKLFF; cdr3_nt: TGCAGCGTTGCGAAAGCAACTAATGAAAAACTGTTTTTT
v_call: TRBV29-1; clone_size: few; d_call: -; j_call: TRBJ2-6; cdr3_aa: CSAAAEQGSSSGANVLTF; cdr3_nt: TGCAGCGCTGCTGCGGAACAGGGATCCAGCTCTGGGGCCAACGTCCTGACTTTC
v_call: TRBV2; clone_size: -; d_call: TRBD1; j_call: TRBJ1-1; cdr3_aa: CASRHRGVNGTEAFF; cdr3_nt: TGTGCCAGCAGACACAGGGGGGTAAATGGGACTGAAGCTTTCTTT
v_call: TRBV27; clone_size: few; d_call: -; j_call: TRBJ2-1; cdr3_aa: CASSLDSGYSYNEQFF; cdr3_nt: TGTGCCAGCAGTTTAGATAGCGGCTACTCCTACAATGAGCAGTTCTTC
v_call: TRBV24-1; clone_size: -; d_call: -; j_call: TRBJ2-3; cdr3_aa: CATSDLSTDTQYF; cdr3_nt: TGTGCCACCAGTGATTTGTCGACAGATACGCAGTATTTT
v_call: TRBV5-6; clone_size: -; d_call: -; j_call: TRBJ2-1; cdr3_aa: CASSQREGGGRYNEQFF; cdr3_nt: TGTGCCAGCAGCCAACGAGAGGGGGGGGGCCGGTACAATGAGCAGTTCTTC
v_call: TRBV29-1; clone_size: -; d_call: -; j_call: TRBJ1-1; cdr3_aa: CSVAGREAFF; cdr3_nt: TGCAGCGTAGCTGGTCGGGAAGCTTTCTTT
v_call: TRBV5-5; clone_size: few; d_call: -; j_call: TRBJ2-3; cdr3_aa: CASSARGASGDTQYF; cdr3_nt: TGTGCCAGCAGCGCTCGAGGGGCCTCGGGAGATACGCAGTATTTT
v_call: TRBV2; clone_size: -; d_call: TRBD1; j_call: TRBJ1-5; cdr3_aa: CASSDSQGAIQPQHF; cdr3_nt: TGTGCCAGCAGTGATAGTCAGGGGGCTATTCAGCCCCAGCATTTT
v_call: TRBV7-2; clone_size: -; d_call: -; j_call: TRBJ1-1; cdr3_aa: CASSLGEIAEAFF; cdr3_nt: TGTGCCAGCAGCTTAGGGGAGATCGCTGAAGCTTTCTTT
v_call: TRBV12-3/TRBV12-4; clone_size: many; d_call: -; j_call: TRBJ1-4; cdr3_aa: CASKPQFWGGEKLFF; cdr3_nt: TGTGCCAGCAAACCCCAGTTTTGGGGAGGGGAAAAACTGTTTTTT
v_call: TRBV11-2; clone_size: few; d_call: -; j_call: TRBJ2-5; cdr3_aa: CASSPGLFQETQYF; cdr3_nt: TGTGCCAGCAGCCCCGGACTATTCCAAGAGACCCAGTACTTC
v_call: TRBV15; clone_size: -; d_call: -; j_call: TRBJ2-1; cdr3_aa: CATSSPDLPYNEQFF; cdr3_nt: TGTGCCACCAGCAGCCCGGACCTCCCCTACAATGAGCAGTTCTTC
v_call: TRBV3-1; clone_size: -; d_call: -; j_call: TRBJ2-1; cdr3_aa: CASSQAGPGQFF; cdr3_nt: TGTGCCAGCAGCCAAGCGGGGCCAGGGCAGTTCTTC
v_call: TRBV6-1; clone_size: few; d_call: -; j_call: TRBJ2-1; cdr3_aa: CASGGGATYNEQFF; cdr3_nt: TGTGCCAGCGGAGGGGGCGCGACCTACAATGAGCAGTTCTTC
v_call: TRBV6-5; clone_size: few; d_call: -; j_call: TRBJ2-3; cdr3_aa: CASSYLDSSTDTQYF; cdr3_nt: TGTGCCAGCAGTTACCTGGACAGCAGCACAGATACGCAGTATTTT
v_call: TRBV28; clone_size: -; d_call: -; j_call: TRBJ2-7; cdr3_aa: CASKSSTDYEQYF; cdr3_nt: TGTGCCAGCAAAAGCTCTACGGACTACGAGCAGTACTTC
v_call: TRBV15; clone_size: few; d_call: TRBD2; j_call: TRBJ2-3; cdr3_aa: CATSSERGGATDTQYF; cdr3_nt: TGTGCCACCAGCAGTGAGCGGGGGGGAGCCACAGATACGCAGTATTTT
v_call: TRBV29-1; clone_size: -; d_call: TRBD1; j_call: TRBJ2-2; cdr3_aa: CSVDRGWNTGELFF; cdr3_nt: TGCAGCGTAGACAGGGGGTGGAACACCGGGGAGCTGTTTTTT
v_call: TRBV24-1; clone_size: few; d_call: TRBD1; j_call: TRBJ2-1; cdr3_aa: CATSDQNRGSYNEQFF; cdr3_nt: TGTGCCACCAGTGATCAGAACAGGGGGAGCTACAATGAGCAGTTCTTC
v_call: TRBV29-1; clone_size: few; d_call: -; j_call: TRBJ2-5; cdr3_aa: CSGRDWKQETQYF; cdr3_nt: TGCAGCGGGCGGGACTGGAAACAAGAGACCCAGTACTTC
v_call: TRBV20-1; clone_size: -; d_call: -; j_call: TRBJ2-5; cdr3_aa: CSARQLRETQYF; cdr3_nt: TGCAGTGCTAGACAGCTTAGAGAGACCCAGTACTTC
v_call: TRBV15; clone_size: many; d_call: TRBD2; j_call: TRBJ2-2; cdr3_aa: CATGVLADTGELFF; cdr3_nt: TGTGCCACCGGAGTACTAGCGGACACCGGGGAGCTGTTTTTT